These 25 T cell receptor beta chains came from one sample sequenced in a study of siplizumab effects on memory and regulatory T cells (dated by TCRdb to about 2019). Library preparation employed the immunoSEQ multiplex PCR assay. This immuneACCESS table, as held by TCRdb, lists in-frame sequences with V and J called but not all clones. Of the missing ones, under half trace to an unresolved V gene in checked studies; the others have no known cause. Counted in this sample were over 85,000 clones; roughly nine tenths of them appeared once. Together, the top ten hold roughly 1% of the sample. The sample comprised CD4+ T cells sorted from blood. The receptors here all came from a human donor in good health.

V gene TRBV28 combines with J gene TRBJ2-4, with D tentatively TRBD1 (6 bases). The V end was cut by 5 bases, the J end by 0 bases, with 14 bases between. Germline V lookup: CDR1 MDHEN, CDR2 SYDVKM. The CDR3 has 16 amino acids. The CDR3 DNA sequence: TGTGCCAGCAGTGTTGGGGGCTTTCTAGCCAAAAACATTCAGTACTTC. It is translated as CASSVGGFLAKNIQYF.

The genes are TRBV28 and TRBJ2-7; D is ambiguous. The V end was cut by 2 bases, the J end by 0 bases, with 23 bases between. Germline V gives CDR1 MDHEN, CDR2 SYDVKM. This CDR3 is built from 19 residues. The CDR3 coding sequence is TGTGCCAGCAGTTTAGAAAACAGCGTGACGTTTATCGGCTCCTACGAGCAGTACTTC. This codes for CASSLENSVTFIGSYEQYF.

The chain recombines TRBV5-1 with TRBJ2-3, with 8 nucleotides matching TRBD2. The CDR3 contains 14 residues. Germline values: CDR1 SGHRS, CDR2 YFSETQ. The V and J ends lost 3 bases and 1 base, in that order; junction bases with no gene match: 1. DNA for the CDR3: TGCGCCAGCAGCTCGACTAGCGGCACAGATACGCAGTATTTT. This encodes CASSSTSGTDTQYF.

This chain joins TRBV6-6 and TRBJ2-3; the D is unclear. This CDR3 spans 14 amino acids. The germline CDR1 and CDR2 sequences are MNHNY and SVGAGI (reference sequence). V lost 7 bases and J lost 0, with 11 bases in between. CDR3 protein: CASKQLTSTDTQYF. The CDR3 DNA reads TGTGCCAGCAAACAGTTAACTAGCACAGATACGCAGTATTTT.

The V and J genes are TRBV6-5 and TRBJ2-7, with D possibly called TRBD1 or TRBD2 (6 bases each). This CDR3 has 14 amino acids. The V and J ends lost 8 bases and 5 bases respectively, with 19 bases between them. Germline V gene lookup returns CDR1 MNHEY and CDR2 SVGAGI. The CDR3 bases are TGTGCCAGCCAGGAAGTGTGGGGGGCTAACGAGCAGTACTTC. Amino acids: CASQEVWGANEQYF.

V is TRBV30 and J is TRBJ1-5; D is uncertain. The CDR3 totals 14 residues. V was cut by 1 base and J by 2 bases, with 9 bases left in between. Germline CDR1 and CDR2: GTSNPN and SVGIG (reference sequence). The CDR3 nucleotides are TGTGCCTGGAGTGCCACAGCTCGCAATCAGCCCCAGCATTTT. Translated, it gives CAWSATARNQPQHF.

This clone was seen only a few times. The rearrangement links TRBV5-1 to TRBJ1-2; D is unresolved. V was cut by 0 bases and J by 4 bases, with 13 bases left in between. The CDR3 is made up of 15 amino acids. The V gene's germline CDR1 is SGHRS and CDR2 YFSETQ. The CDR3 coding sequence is TGCGCCAGCAGCTTGGGTAGCCAGATGGGCTATGGCTACACCTTC. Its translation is CASSLGSQMGYGYTF.

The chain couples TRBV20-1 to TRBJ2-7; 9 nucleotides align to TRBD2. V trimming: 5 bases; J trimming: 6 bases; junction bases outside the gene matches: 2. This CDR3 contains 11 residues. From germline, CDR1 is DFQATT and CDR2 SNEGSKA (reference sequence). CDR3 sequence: CSAGGRAEQYF. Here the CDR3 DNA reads TGCAGTGCTGGCGGGAGGGCCGAGCAGTACTTC.

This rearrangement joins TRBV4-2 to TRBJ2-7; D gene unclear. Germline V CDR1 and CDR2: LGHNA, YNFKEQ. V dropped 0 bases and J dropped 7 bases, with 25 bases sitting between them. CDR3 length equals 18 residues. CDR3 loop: CASSQDPDGRTSLREQYF. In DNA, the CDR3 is TGTGCCAGCAGCCAAGATCCCGATGGTAGAACATCCCTCAGGGAGCAGTACTTC.

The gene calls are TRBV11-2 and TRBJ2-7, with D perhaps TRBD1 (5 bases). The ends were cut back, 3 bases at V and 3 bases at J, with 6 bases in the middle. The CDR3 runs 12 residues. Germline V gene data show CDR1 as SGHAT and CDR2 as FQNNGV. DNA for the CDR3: TGTGCCAGCAGCTTCCAGGGCTACGAGCAGTACTTC. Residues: CASSFQGYEQYF.

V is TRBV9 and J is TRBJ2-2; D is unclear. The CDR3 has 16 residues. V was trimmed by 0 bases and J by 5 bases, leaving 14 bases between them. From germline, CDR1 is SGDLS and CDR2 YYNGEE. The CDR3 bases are TGTGCCAGCAGCGTAGGCTATAGGGTAGCAACCGGGGAGCTGTTTTTT. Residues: CASSVGYRVATGELFF.

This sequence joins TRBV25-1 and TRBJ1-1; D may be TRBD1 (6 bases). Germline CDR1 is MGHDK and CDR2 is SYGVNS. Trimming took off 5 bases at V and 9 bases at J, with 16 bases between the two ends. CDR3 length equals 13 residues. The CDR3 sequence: CASSRISGAQAFF. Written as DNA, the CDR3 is TGTGCCAGCAGTCGAATTTCGGGGGCACAAGCTTTCTTT. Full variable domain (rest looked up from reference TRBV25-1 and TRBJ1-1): EADIYQTPRYLVIGTGKKITLECSQTMGHDKMYWYQQDPGMELHLIHYSYGVNSTEKGDLSSESTVSRIRTEHFPLTLESARPSHTSQYLCASSRISGAQAFFGQGTRLTVV.

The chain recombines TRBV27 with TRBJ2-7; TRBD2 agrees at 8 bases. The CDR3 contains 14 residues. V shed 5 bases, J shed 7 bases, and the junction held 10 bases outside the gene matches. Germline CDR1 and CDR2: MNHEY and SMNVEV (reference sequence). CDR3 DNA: TGTGCCAGCAGTCCGCCGGGACTAGGGGGTGAGCAGTACTTC. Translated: CASSPPGLGGEQYF.

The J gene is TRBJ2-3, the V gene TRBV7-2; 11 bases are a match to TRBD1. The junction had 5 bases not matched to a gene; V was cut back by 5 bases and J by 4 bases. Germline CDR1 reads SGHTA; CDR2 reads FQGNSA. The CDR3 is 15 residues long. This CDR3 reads CASSKDRGRADTQYF. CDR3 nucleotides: TGTGCCAGCAGCAAGGACAGGGGGCGCGCAGATACGCAGTATTTT. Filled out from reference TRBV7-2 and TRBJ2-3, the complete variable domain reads GAGVSQSPSNKVTEKGKDVELRCDPISGHTALYWYRQSLGQGLEFLIYFQGNSAPDKSGLPSDRFSAERTGGSVSTLTIQRTQQEDSAVYLCASSKDRGRADTQYFGPGTRLTVL.

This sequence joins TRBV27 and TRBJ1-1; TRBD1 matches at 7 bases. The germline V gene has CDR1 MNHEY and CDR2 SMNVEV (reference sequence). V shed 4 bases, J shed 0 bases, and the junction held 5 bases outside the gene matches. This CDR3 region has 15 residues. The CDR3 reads CASSSRGTLNTEAFF. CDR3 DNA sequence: TGTGCCAGCAGTTCCAGGGGGACCCTGAACACTGAAGCTTTCTTT.

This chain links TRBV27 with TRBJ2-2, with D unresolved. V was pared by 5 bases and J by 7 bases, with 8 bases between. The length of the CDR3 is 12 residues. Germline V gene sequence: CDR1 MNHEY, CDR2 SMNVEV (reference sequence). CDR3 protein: CASSPAFGELFF. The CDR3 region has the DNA TGTGCCAGCAGTCCTGCCTTCGGGGAGCTGTTTTTT.

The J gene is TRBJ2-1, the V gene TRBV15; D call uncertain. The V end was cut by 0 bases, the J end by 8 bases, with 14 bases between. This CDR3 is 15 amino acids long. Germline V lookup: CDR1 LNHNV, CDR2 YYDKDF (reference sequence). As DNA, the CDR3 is TGTGCCACCAGCAGAGAGGGCAGGAGTGGGGATGAGCAGTTCTTC. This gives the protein CATSREGRSGDEQFF.

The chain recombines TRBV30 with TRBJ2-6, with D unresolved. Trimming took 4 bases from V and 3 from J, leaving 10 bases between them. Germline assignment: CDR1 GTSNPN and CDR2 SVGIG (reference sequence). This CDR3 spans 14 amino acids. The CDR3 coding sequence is TGTGCCTGGACCGATACTCTTGGGGCCAACGTCCTGACTTTC. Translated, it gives CAWTDTLGANVLTF. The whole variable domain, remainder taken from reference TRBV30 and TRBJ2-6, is SQTIHQWPATLVQPVGSPLSLECTVEGTSNPNLYWYRQAAGRGLQLLFYSVGIGQISSEVPQNLSASRPQDRQFILSSKKLLLSDSGFYLCAWTDTLGANVLTFGAGSRLTVL.

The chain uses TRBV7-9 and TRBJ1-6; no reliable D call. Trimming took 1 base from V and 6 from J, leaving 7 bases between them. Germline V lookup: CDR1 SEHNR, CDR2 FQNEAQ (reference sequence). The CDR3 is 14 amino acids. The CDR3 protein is CASSLGNINSPLHF. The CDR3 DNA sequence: TGTGCCAGCAGCTTAGGAAACATTAATTCACCCCTCCACTTT.

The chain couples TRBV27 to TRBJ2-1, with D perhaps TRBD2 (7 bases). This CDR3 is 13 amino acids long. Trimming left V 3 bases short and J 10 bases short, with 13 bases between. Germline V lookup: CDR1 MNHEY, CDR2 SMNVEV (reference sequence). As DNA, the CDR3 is TGTGCCAGCAGTTTCAGGGAGGGGGGCGAGCAGTTCTTC. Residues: CASSFREGGEQFF.

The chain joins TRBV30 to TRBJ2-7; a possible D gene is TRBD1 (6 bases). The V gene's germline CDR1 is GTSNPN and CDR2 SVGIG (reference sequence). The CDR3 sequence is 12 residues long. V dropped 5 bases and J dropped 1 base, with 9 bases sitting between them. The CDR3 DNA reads TGTGCCTGGGACGGACAGTCCTACGAGCAGTACTTC. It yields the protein CAWDGQSYEQYF.

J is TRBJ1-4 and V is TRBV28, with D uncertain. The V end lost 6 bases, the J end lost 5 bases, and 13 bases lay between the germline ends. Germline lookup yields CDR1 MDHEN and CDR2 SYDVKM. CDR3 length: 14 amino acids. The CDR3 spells CASSRPIPNEKLFF. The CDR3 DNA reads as TGTGCCAGCAGCCGTCCCATCCCCAATGAAAAACTGTTTTTT.

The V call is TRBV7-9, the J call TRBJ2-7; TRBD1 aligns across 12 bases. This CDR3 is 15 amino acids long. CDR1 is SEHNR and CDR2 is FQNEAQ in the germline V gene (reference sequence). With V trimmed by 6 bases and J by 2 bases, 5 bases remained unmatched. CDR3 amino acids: CASRYGTGGTYEQYF. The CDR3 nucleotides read TGTGCCAGCAGATATGGGACAGGGGGCACCTACGAGCAGTACTTC.

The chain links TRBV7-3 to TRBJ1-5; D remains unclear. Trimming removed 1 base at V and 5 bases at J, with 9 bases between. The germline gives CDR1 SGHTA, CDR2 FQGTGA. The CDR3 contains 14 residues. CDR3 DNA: TGTGCCAGCAGCTTAAATCCCGGAGATCAGCCCCAGCATTTT. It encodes CASSLNPGDQPQHF.

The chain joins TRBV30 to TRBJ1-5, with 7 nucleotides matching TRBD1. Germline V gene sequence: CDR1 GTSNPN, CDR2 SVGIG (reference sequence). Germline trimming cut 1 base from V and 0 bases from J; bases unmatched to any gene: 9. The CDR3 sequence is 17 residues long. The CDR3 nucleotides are TGTGCCTGGAGTGCCGCCAGGGGGGATATTAGCAATCAGCCCCAGCATTTT. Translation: CAWSAARGDISNQPQHF.